This entry lists 2 T cell receptor beta chains sequenced from one sample in a study of beta chain features in type 1 diabetes. Study-wide results and limits: When Type 1 diabetes patients were examined, their TCRB CDR3s proved moderately but significantly shorter in all four CD4+ subsets.

Sequencing targeted expressed TCRB transcripts, as all isolated RNA had been reverse transcribed. Profiling relied on immunoSEQ multiplex PCR, and the TCRdb table lists in-frame clones only, not all of them. The sample holds around 600,000 clones, around 12% seen once. These receptors have no identified antigens. Sequencing was done on a sample of naive CD4+ T cells from blood. The receptors here all came from a young man with type 1 diabetes.

This chain links TRBV7-2 with TRBJ1-5; D is ambiguous. The V end lost 5 bases, the J end lost 5 bases, and 10 bases lay between the germline ends. Per germline, CDR1 SGHTA and CDR2 FQGNSA. The CDR3 is made up of 13 amino acids. The CDR3 protein is CASSPGVDQPQHF. Here the CDR3 DNA reads TGTGCCAGCAGCCCTGGAGTAGATCAGCCCCAGCATTTT.

This clone was recorded a few times. The V gene is TRBV28, the J gene TRBJ2-2; 7 bases agree with TRBD1. Germline CDR1 MDHEN, CDR2 SYDVKM. The CDR3 runs to 13 residues. V trimming: 11 bases; J trimming: 0 bases; junction bases outside the gene matches: 3. The CDR3 region has the DNA TGTGCCGCCAGGGGGTCGAACACCGGGGAGCTGTTTTTT. Translating it yields CAARGSNTGELFF.